This is a list of T cell receptor beta chains from one sample in a study of T-cell memory formation after mild COVID-19. TCRdb used MiXCR to reprocess the 5' RACE reads, holding one entry per CDR3 protein. The table has hundreds of thousands of distinct CDR3 sequences, around 20% seen once. Sequencing used PBMCs or a T cell subset sorted from them (not recorded which). The receptors shown here come from an adult woman who had mild COVID-19 (a few samples of this study predate the infection). Cell type and time point are not known. CDR3s include the opening cysteine and the closing phenylalanine or tryptophan. The order of the fields is V gene, clone size, D gene, J gene, CDR3 protein, CDR3 DNA. D genes are given only for firm matches. Clone size is given for some rows only: seen once, a few or many times, or a class if the clone is expanded.

TRBV7-2	NA	NA	TRBJ2-5	CASSLSLAATPQAETQYF	TGTGCCAGCAGCTTATCTTTGGCCGCAACCCCCCAGGCGGAGACCCAGTACTTC
TRBV18	NA	NA	TRBJ2-1	CASSPPEVLNEQFF	TGTGCCAGCTCACCACCGGAGGTGTTAAATGAGCAGTTCTTC
TRBV12-3/TRBV12-4	NA	NA	TRBJ1-3	CASSHPPGRGTGNTIYF	TGTGCCAGCAGTCACCCCCCGGGGAGGGGAACTGGAAACACCATATATTTT
TRBV4-2	few	NA	TRBJ1-2	CASSHPRTENYGYTF	TGTGCCAGCAGCCATCCCAGGACAGAAAACTATGGCTACACCTTC
TRBV4-1	few	NA	TRBJ2-4	CASSQLGGGVKNIQYF	TGCGCCAGCAGCCAATTAGGGGGGGGTGTCAAAAACATTCAGTACTTC
TRBV5-1	NA	TRBD2	TRBJ2-1	CASSLMGLAGGDPSYNEQFF	TGCGCCAGCAGCTTGATGGGACTAGCGGGGGGGGACCCTTCCTACAATGAGCAGTTCTTC
TRBV6-6	NA	NA	TRBJ2-2	CASSYSGRPGELFF	TGTGCCAGCAGTTACTCCGGACGACCCGGGGAGCTGTTTTTT
TRBV7-2	few	TRBD2	TRBJ2-7	CASSLGLAGAEQYF	TGTGCCAGCAGCTTAGGACTAGCGGGAGCCGAGCAGTACTTC
TRBV11-2	few	NA	TRBJ2-5	CASSLSPGRETQYF	TGTGCCAGCAGCTTATCCCCGGGAAGAGAGACCCAGTACTTC
TRBV11-2	NA	TRBD1	TRBJ2-1	CASSPPDRGPEQFF	TGTGCCAGCAGCCCGCCGGACAGGGGTCCTGAGCAGTTCTTC
TRBV3-1	once	TRBD2	TRBJ2-2	CASSQGGLGTGELFF	TGTGCCAGCAGCCAGGGAGGGCTCGGCACCGGGGAGCTGTTTTTT
TRBV7-6	NA	TRBD1	TRBJ2-7	CASSLGLGQGSYEQYF	TGTGCCAGCAGCTTAGGCTTGGGACAGGGGTCCTACGAGCAGTACTTC
TRBV29-1	few	TRBD2	TRBJ2-5	CSVEDNLAVPTLTQYF	TGCAGCGTTGAAGATAACCTAGCGGTTCCTACTTTGACCCAGTACTTC
TRBV12-3/TRBV12-4	NA	NA	TRBJ1-4	CASSLGRGSHEKLFF	TGTGCCAGCAGTTTAGGACGCGGCTCCCATGAAAAACTGTTTTTT
TRBV10-3	few	NA	TRBJ1-1	CAIKAVLNTEAFF	TGTGCCATCAAGGCGGTTTTGAACACTGAAGCTTTCTTT
TRBV25-1	NA	NA	TRBJ1-5	CASSARGGRQPQHF	TGTGCCAGCAGTGCCCGGGGCGGTCGCCAGCCCCAGCATTTT
TRBV7-2	few	NA	TRBJ2-7	CASSSIAGDEQYF	TGTGCCAGCAGCTCTATAGCCGGGGACGAGCAGTACTTC
TRBV19	NA	TRBD1	TRBJ1-1	CASSKPGQGSTEAFF	TGTGCCAGTAGTAAACCGGGACAGGGGAGCACTGAAGCTTTCTTT
TRBV29-1	NA	NA	TRBJ2-2	CSVEPPGSNTGELFF	TGCAGCGTTGAACCCCCGGGGTCGAACACCGGGGAGCTGTTTTTT
TRBV2	few	TRBD1	TRBJ1-2	CASSEHAGGYGYTF	TGTGCCAGCAGTGAACACGCAGGGGGCTATGGCTACACCTTC
TRBV9	NA	TRBD2	TRBJ2-3	CASSVAAGGADTQYF	TGTGCCAGCAGCGTAGCAGCGGGGGGTGCAGATACGCAGTATTTT
TRBV7-2	NA	NA	TRBJ2-7	CASSQRAGYEQYF	TGTGCCAGCAGCCAAAGGGCTGGCTACGAGCAGTACTTC
TRBV7-2	NA	TRBD1	TRBJ1-4	CASSFGTGGYREKLFF	TGTGCCAGCAGCTTTGGGACAGGGGGCTATCGTGAAAAACTGTTTTTT
TRBV18	many	TRBD1	TRBJ1-6	CASSPDRGNSPLHF	TGTGCCAGCTCACCAGACAGGGGTAATTCACCCCTCCACTTT
TRBV5-1	many	TRBD2	TRBJ2-5	CASSLGLAGETQYF	TGTGCCAGCAGCTTAGGACTAGCGGGAGAGACCCAGTACTTC
TRBV4-1	NA	TRBD1	TRBJ1-2	CASSQDPQGGYGYTF	TGCGCCAGCAGCCAAGATCCGCAGGGGGGCTATGGCTACACCTTC
TRBV27	few	NA	TRBJ2-7	CASSGYNYEQYF	TGTGCCAGCAGCGGTTACAACTACGAGCAGTACTTC
TRBV5-6	NA	TRBD1	TRBJ1-2	CASSTIDRGGYTF	TGTGCCAGCAGCACGATAGACAGGGGTGGCTACACCTTC
TRBV30	few	NA	TRBJ2-7	CAWSVGSYEQYF	TGTGCCTGGAGTGTGGGTAGCTACGAGCAGTACTTC
TRBV3-1	few	TRBD1	TRBJ1-2	CASSRADRGFKGDGYTF	TGTGCCAGCAGCCGAGCGGACAGGGGGTTCAAAGGGGATGGCTACACCTTC
TRBV5-1	NA	NA	TRBJ2-1	CASSVNREQFF	TGCGCCAGCAGCGTCAACAGAGAGCAGTTCTTC
TRBV12-3/TRBV12-4	NA	NA	TRBJ2-3	CASCRRQGRGTDTQYF	TGTGCCAGCTGCCGCCGACAGGGGAGGGGGACAGATACGCAGTATTTT